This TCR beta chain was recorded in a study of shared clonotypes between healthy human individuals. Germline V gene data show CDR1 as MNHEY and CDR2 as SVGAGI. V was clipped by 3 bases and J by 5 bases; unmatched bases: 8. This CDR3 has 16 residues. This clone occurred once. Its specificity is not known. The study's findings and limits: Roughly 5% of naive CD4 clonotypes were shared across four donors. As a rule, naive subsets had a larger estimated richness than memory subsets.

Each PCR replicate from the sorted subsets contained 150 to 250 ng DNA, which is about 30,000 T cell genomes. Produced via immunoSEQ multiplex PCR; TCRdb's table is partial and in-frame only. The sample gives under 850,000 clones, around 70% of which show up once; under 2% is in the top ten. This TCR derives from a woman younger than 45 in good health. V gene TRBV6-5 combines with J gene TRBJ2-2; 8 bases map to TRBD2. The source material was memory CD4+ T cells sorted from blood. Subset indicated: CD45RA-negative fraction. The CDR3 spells CASSYLGGVMTGELFF. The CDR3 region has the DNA TGTGCCAGCAGTTATCTCGGGGGGGTTATGACCGGGGAGCTGTTTTTT.